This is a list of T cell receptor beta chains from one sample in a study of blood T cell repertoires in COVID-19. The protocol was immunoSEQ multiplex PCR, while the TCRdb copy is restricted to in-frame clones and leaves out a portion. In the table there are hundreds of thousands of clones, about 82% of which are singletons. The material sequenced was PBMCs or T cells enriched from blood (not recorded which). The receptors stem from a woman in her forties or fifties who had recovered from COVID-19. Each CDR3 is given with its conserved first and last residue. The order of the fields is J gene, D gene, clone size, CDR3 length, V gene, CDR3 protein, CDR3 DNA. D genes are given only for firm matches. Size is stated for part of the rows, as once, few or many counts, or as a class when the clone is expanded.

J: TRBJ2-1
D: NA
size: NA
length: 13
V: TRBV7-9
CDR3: CASSLAWAHEQFF
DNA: TGTGCCAGCAGCTTAGCGTGGGCCCATGAGCAGTTCTTC

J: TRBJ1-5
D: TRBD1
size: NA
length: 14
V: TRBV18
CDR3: CASSPQGADQPQHF
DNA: TGTGCCAGCTCACCACAGGGGGCAGATCAGCCCCAGCATTTT

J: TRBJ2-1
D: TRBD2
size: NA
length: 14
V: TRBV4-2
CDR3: CASSGTSGYNEQFF
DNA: TGTGCCAGCAGCGGGACTAGCGGTTACAATGAGCAGTTCTTC

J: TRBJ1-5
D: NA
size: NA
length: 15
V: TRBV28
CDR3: CASSLGGGRTQPQHF
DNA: TGTGCCAGCAGTTTAGGGGGAGGAAGAACTCAGCCCCAGCATTTT

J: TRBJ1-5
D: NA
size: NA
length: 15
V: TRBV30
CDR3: CAWSARQGKAQPQHF
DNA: TGTGCCTGGAGCGCTCGGCAGGGGAAGGCGCAGCCCCAGCATTTT

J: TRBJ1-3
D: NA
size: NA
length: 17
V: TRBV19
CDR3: CASSIGRDSLSGNTIYF
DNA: TGTGCCAGTAGTATAGGGAGAGACTCTCTCTCTGGAAACACCATATATTTT

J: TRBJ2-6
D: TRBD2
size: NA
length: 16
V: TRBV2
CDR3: CASSEWGGSGANVLTF
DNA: TGTGCCAGCAGTGAATGGGGGGGATCTGGGGCCAACGTCCTGACTTTC

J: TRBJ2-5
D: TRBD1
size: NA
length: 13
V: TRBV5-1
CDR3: CASSRNRDRVWYF
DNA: TGCGCCAGCAGCCGTAACCGGGACAGGGTTTGGTACTTC

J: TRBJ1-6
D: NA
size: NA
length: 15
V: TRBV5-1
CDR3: CASSSTFTDNSPLHF
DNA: TGCGCCAGCAGCTCGACTTTTACCGATAATTCACCCCTCCACTTT

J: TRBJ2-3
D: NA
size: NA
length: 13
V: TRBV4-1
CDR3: CASSHRGTDTQYF
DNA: TGCGCCAGCAGCCACCGGGGCACAGATACGCAGTATTTT

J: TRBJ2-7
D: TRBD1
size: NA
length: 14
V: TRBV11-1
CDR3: CASSYDRGPDEQYF
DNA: TGTGCCAGCAGTTATGACAGGGGGCCAGACGAGCAGTACTTC

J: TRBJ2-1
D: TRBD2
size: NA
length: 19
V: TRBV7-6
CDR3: CASSLALSGRVRKYNEQFF
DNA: TGTGCCAGCAGCTTAGCCCTTAGCGGGAGGGTCCGAAAATACAATGAGCAGTTCTTC

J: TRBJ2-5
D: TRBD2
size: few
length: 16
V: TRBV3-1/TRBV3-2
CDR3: CASSQVSAGPQETQYF
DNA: TGTGCCAGCAGCCAAGTCTCAGCGGGGCCTCAAGAGACCCAGTACTTC

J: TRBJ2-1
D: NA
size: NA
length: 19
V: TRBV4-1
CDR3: CASSAPFRVRLPSGNEQFF
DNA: TGCGCCAGCAGTGCCCCCTTTCGTGTCAGGCTCCCGTCCGGCAATGAGCAGTTCTTC

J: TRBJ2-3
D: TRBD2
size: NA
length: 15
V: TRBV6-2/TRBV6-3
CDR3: CASSPGAGGLYTQYF
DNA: TGTGCCAGCAGCCCTGGAGCGGGGGGGCTTTATACGCAGTATTTT

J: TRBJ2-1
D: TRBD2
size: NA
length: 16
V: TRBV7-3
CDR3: CASSASGLAGDNEQFF
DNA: TGTGCCAGCAGTGCTTCGGGGCTAGCGGGAGACAATGAGCAGTTCTTC

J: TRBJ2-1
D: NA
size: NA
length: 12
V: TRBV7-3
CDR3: CASSSSSDEQFF
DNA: TGTGCCAGCAGCTCCTCGTCCGATGAGCAGTTCTTC

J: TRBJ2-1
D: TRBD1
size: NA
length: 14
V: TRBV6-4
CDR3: CASKRQGNSNEQFF
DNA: TGTGCCAGCAAGAGACAGGGGAATTCCAATGAGCAGTTCTTC

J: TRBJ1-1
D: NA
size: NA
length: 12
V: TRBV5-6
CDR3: CASSTLGFEAFF
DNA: TGTGCCAGCAGCACCCTCGGGTTTGAGGCTTTCTTT

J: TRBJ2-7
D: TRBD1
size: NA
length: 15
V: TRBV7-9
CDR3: CASSTGTGQSYEQYF
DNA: TGTGCCAGCAGCACCGGGACAGGTCAATCCTACGAGCAGTACTTC